Each of the 31 T cell receptor beta chains below was sequenced from the same sample in a study of shared clonotypes between healthy human individuals. The repertoire was sequenced with immunoSEQ multiplex PCR; TCRdb's copy has only in-frame clones and lacks some. The table has about 460,000 clones, more than 70% seen once; the top ten hold around 11%. The sample consisted of PBMCs. These receptor sequences come from a woman aged 35 to 49 in good health. Some clones in this sample may be carry-over from other donors' samples.

The rearrangement uses TRBV18 and TRBJ1-5; D is perhaps TRBD1 (5 bases). The CDR3 consists of 15 residues. The V gene's germline CDR1 is KGHSH and CDR2 LQKENI. Trimming shortened V by 1 base and J by 4 bases, and 11 bases separated the two germline ends. In nucleotides, the CDR3 is TGTGCCAGCTCACCACAAGCGTACAGGAATCAGCCCCAGCATTTT. It is translated as CASSPQAYRNQPQHF.

The V call is TRBV30, the J call TRBJ2-3; the match to TRBD2 covers 10 bases. The length of the CDR3 is 16 residues. The germline CDR1 and CDR2 sequences are GTSNPN and SVGIG (reference sequence). The junction had 4 bases not matched to a gene; V was cut back by 0 bases and J by 1 base. The CDR3 sequence: CAWSVRSGRGTDTQYF. The CDR3 nucleotides read TGTGCCTGGAGTGTGAGAAGCGGGAGGGGCACAGATACGCAGTATTTT. Full variable domain (rest looked up from reference TRBV30 and TRBJ2-3): SQTIHQWPATLVQPVGSPLSLECTVEGTSNPNLYWYRQAAGRGLQLLFYSVGIGQISSEVPQNLSASRPQDRQFILSSKKLLLSDSGFYLCAWSVRSGRGTDTQYFGPGTRLTVL.

The CDR3 nucleotides read TGCAGCACGCGGACAGGGGAAGGCTATGAGCAGTTCTTC. Translated, it gives CSTRTGEGYEQFF. The chain employs TRBV29-1 and TRBJ2-1, with 9 positions matching TRBD1. This CDR3 has 13 residues. Germline assignment: CDR1 SQVTM and CDR2 ANQGSEA. V was pared by 8 bases and J by 8 bases, with 10 bases of the junction left unmatched.

This chain joins TRBV28 and TRBJ1-1; D uncertain. The CDR3 spans 13 residues. Germline CDR1 is MDHEN and CDR2 is SYDVKM. Trimming shortened V by 2 bases and J by 2 bases, and 6 bases separated the two germline ends. CDR3 nucleotides: TGTGCCAGCAGTTTAGACGGCAACACTGAAGCTTTCTTT. This translates into CASSLDGNTEAFF.

V and J are TRBV28 and TRBJ1-5; no firm D call. This CDR3 contains 14 residues. Germline CDR1 reads MDHEN; CDR2 reads SYDVKM. Trimming removed 7 bases from V and 0 bases from J, with 10 bases in between. The chain's CDR3 is CASTRGYSNQPQHF. The CDR3 DNA reads TGTGCCAGCACCCGCGGGTATAGCAATCAGCCCCAGCATTTT.

The rearrangement joins TRBV6-5 to TRBJ1-3, with a weak D call TRBD1 (6 bases). The CDR3 covers 14 residues. V lost 6 bases and J lost 0, with 9 bases in between. The germline V gene encodes CDR1 MNHEY and CDR2 SVGAGI. CDR3 bases: TGTGCCAGCAGGAGGGACAACTCTGGAAACACCATATATTTT. It specifies CASRRDNSGNTIYF.

The rearrangement uses TRBV30 and TRBJ1-1, with D perhaps TRBD1 (6 bases). Germline V gives CDR1 GTSNPN, CDR2 SVGIG (reference sequence). Trimming cost V 5 bases and J 0 bases, with 10 bases left between them. The CDR3 contains 13 residues. The CDR3 DNA reads TGTGCCTGGGGGACACTCATGAACACTGAAGCTTTCTTT. Translating gives CAWGTLMNTEAFF.

The chain has TRBV6-1 and TRBJ2-6, with a possible D match to TRBD1 (6 bases). V dropped 5 bases and J dropped 3 bases, with 11 bases sitting between them. The length of the CDR3 is 15 residues. The germline gives CDR1 MNHNS, CDR2 SASEGT. The CDR3 reads CASSQTGYGANVLTF. In DNA form, the CDR3 reads TGTGCCAGCAGTCAGACAGGCTATGGGGCCAACGTCCTGACTTTC.

This clone was recorded once. The V call is TRBV4-3, the J call TRBJ2-7; D perhaps matches TRBD2 (6 bases). The CDR3 sequence is 12 residues long. Trimming pared 4 bases from V and 6 bases from J, leaving 10 bases between. The germline CDR1 and CDR2 sequences are LGHNA and YSLEER. The CDR3, as DNA: TGCGCCAGCAGCCGCGACGGGAGCGAGCAGTACTTC. This translates into CASSRDGSEQYF.

The chain joins TRBV19 to TRBJ2-7; 10 positions agree with TRBD1. CDR1 LNHDA and CDR2 SQIVND come from the germline V gene (reference sequence). This CDR3 spans 15 amino acids. After removal of 5 bases from V and 6 bases from J, the junction contained 10 bases not matched to a gene. In DNA form, the CDR3 reads TGTGCCAGTAGTTGGACAGGGGGATTTGGTGCCGAGCAGTACTTC. Translation: CASSWTGGFGAEQYF.

This clone has ten or more counts. This rearrangement joins TRBV19 to TRBJ2-1, with D possibly TRBD1 on 5 matching bases. The V end was cut by 7 bases, the J end by 0 bases, with 10 bases between. This CDR3 spans 14 amino acids. Germline assignment: CDR1 LNHDA and CDR2 SQIVND (reference sequence). The CDR3 DNA reads TGTGCCAGTACCATAAGGGGCTCCTACAATGAGCAGTTCTTC. Amino acid sequence: CASTIRGSYNEQFF.

This clone came up once. Relative to the germline gene, one junction end is altered; a read error may explain this. The rearrangement uses TRBV6-5 and TRBJ1-2, with 9 bases matching TRBD1. The V gene's germline CDR1 is MNHEY and CDR2 SVGAGI. The CDR3 contains 15 residues. The CDR3: CAISVSGTGNYGYTF. CDR3 coding DNA: TGTGCCATCAGTGTATCAGGGACAGGGAACTATGGCTACACCTTC.

This sequence joins TRBV6-4 and TRBJ1-2; D is possibly TRBD1 (5 bases). Looked up from germline, CDR1 is MRHNA and CDR2 is SNTAGT. The V and J ends lost 4 bases and 5 bases respectively, with 14 bases between them. This CDR3 is built from 14 residues. CDR3 amino acids: CASSAGPKGYGYTF. The CDR3 DNA sequence: TGTGCCAGCAGTGCGGGCCCAAAGGGGTATGGCTACACCTTC.

The chain is built from TRBV19 and TRBJ2-6, with 9 bases fitting TRBD1. Per the germline V gene, CDR1 is LNHDA and CDR2 is SQIVND (reference sequence). Trimming took 6 bases from V and 1 from J; bases not matched to a gene: 10. This CDR3 is 18 amino acids long. CDR3 sequence (DNA): TGTGCCAGTAGGCCCACGACAGGGGGTTTTTCTGGGGCCAACGTCCTGACTTTC. It codes for CASRPTTGGFSGANVLTF.

V gene TRBV9 combines with J gene TRBJ2-3; the D gene is possibly TRBD1 (6 bases). The CDR3 has 14 amino acids. The germline CDR1 and CDR2 sequences are SGDLS and YYNGEE. Trimming left V 7 bases short and J 0 bases short, with 12 bases between. CDR3 DNA sequence: TGTGCCAGCGCACCCGACAGGAGCACAGATACGCAGTATTTT. It codes for CASAPDRSTDTQYF.

A word on this clone: A much larger clone lies one base from this, so it may be a read error. V is TRBV5-1 and J is TRBJ2-7; the D gene is possibly TRBD2 (5 bases). Germline values: CDR1 SGHRS, CDR2 YFSETQ. The germline V and J ends were trimmed by 4 bases and 2 bases, with 13 bases remaining between them. The CDR3 contains 14 residues. In DNA form, the CDR3 reads TGCGCCAGCAGCACGGACCGGGGAGCCTACGAGCAGTACTTC. Protein sequence: CASSTDRGAYEQYF.

J is TRBJ2-6 and V is TRBV25-1; the D call may be TRBD1 or TRBD2 (5 bases each). There are 17 residues in the CDR3. The germline gives CDR1 MGHDK, CDR2 SYGVNS. The V end was cut by 4 bases, the J end by 4 bases, with 17 bases between. Here the CDR3 DNA reads TGTGCCAGCAGTGCTCGAGGCGAGGGGCACGGGGCCAACGTCCTGACTTTC. Its translation is CASSARGEGHGANVLTF.

The rearrangement joins TRBV5-1 to TRBJ2-5; D is unclear. Trimming pared 0 bases from V and 1 base from J, leaving 7 bases between. Germline assignment: CDR1 SGHRS and CDR2 YFSETQ. The CDR3 length is 14 residues. CDR3 sequence (DNA): TGCGCCAGCAGCTTGGCCAGCAGCCAAGAGACCCAGTACTTC. Encoded protein: CASSLASSQETQYF.

This clone has a handful of counts. This chain uses TRBV7-9 with TRBJ1-2, with no clear D. CDR1 and CDR2 from the germline V gene are SEHNR and FQNEAQ (reference sequence). V was trimmed by 1 base and J by 4 bases, leaving 10 bases between them. This CDR3 spans 14 amino acids. The CDR3 coding sequence is TGTGCCAGCAGCTTAGATCTGGGGAGCTATGGCTACACCTTC. Protein sequence: CASSLDLGSYGYTF.

A few counts support this clone. Within the sample, other DNA sequences also encode this same CDR3. V is TRBV7-2 and J is TRBJ2-1, with no clear D. This CDR3 has 11 residues. V dropped 1 base and J dropped 8 bases, with 3 bases sitting between them. The germline CDR1 and CDR2 sequences are SGHTA and FQGNSA. CDR3 amino acids: CASSLVHEQFF. The DNA of the CDR3 is TGTGCCAGCAGCTTAGTTCATGAGCAGTTCTTC.

The CDR3: CASSLASAAYEQYF. The CDR3 region has the DNA TGTGCCAGCAGCTTAGCGTCGGCCGCCTACGAGCAGTACTTC. The rearrangement joins TRBV7-2 to TRBJ2-7; no clear D gene. Germline CDR1 SGHTA, CDR2 FQGNSA. The CDR3 sequence is 14 residues long. Trimming pared 0 bases from V and 2 bases from J, leaving 8 bases between.

For this clone: A much larger clone is a single base away; this may be a read error. Within the sample, other DNA sequences also encode this same CDR3. The chain recombines TRBV28 with TRBJ2-2; D remains unclear. With 5 bases removed from V and 1 base from J, the gap between germline ends came to 2 bases. In germline, CDR1 is MDHEN, CDR2 SYDVKM. The CDR3 sequence is 12 residues long. The CDR3 DNA is TGTGCCAGCAGTCTGAACACCGGGGAGCTGTTTTTT. Its protein product is CASSLNTGELFF.

V and J are TRBV7-7 and TRBJ1-1; 7 nucleotides match TRBD1. With 3 bases clipped from V and 3 bases from J, the junction kept 1 base outside the gene matches. The CDR3 has 13 amino acids. In germline, CDR1 is SSHAT, CDR2 FNYEAQ (reference sequence). CDR3 amino acids: CASSFGTDTEAFF. Written as DNA, the CDR3 is TGTGCCAGCAGCTTCGGGACAGACACTGAAGCTTTCTTT. Looking up the rest from reference TRBV7-7 and TRBJ1-1 gives the full variable domain: GAGVSQSPRYKVTKRGQDVTLRCDPISSHATLYWYQQALGQGPEFLTYFNYEAQPDKSGLPSDRFSAERPEGSISTLTIQRTEQRDSAMYRCASSFGTDTEAFFGQGTRLTVV.

This clone came up many times. The same CDR3 can be traced to other DNA sequences in this sample. The chain employs TRBV2 and TRBJ1-5, with 7 bases that match TRBD1. The V gene's germline CDR1 is SNHLY and CDR2 FYNNEI. Germline trimming cut 4 bases from V and 1 base from J; bases unmatched to any gene: 10. CDR3 size: 17 residues. The CDR3 DNA reads as TGTGCCAGCAGTGGACAGGGCGCGGGGTGGAGCAATCAGCCCCAGCATTTT. Encoded protein: CASSGQGAGWSNQPQHF.

The chain joins TRBV9 to TRBJ2-7; possibly TRBD2 for D (5 bases). V dropped 1 base and J dropped 6 bases, with 11 bases sitting between them. CDR1 and CDR2 (germline): SGDLS, YYNGEE. The CDR3 consists of 13 residues. The CDR3: CASSVQTSTEQYF. CDR3 nucleotide sequence: TGTGCCAGCAGCGTACAAACTAGTACCGAGCAGTACTTC.

The V gene is TRBV15, the J gene TRBJ2-7; TRBD1 aligns across 10 bases. Germline lookup yields CDR1 LNHNV and CDR2 YYDKDF (reference sequence). This CDR3 contains 14 residues. V shed 5 bases and J 5 bases; nucleotides not matched to a gene: 6. CDR3 DNA sequence: TGTGCCACCAGCGCGGGGACAGGGGTCCACGAGCAGTACTTC. Its protein product is CATSAGTGVHEQYF.

The rearrangement joins TRBV7-2 to TRBJ1-1; no clear D. The CDR3 loop spans 13 amino acids. V was pared by 5 bases and J by 1 base, with 8 bases between. Germline V CDR1 and CDR2: SGHTA, FQGNSA. Here the CDR3 reads CASSPVENTEAFF. The CDR3 region has the DNA TGTGCCAGCAGCCCAGTGGAGAACACTGAAGCTTTCTTT.

V gene TRBV25-1 combines with J gene TRBJ1-1; the D gene is possibly TRBD1 (5 bases). The germline CDR1 and CDR2 sequences are MGHDK and SYGVNS. Trimming took 7 bases from V and 4 from J, leaving 13 bases between them. The CDR3 has 13 amino acids. CDR3 sequence: CASNTGLGTEAFF. The CDR3 DNA reads TGTGCCAGCAATACGGGGCTAGGCACTGAAGCTTTCTTT.

In the case of this clone: It differs at one base from a far larger clone, so likely a read error. The chain links TRBV7-9 to TRBJ2-5; D call uncertain. This CDR3 has 13 amino acids. With 7 bases removed from V and 1 base from J, the gap between germline ends came to 10 bases. Germline V lookup: CDR1 SEHNR, CDR2 FQNEAQ (reference sequence). In DNA form, the CDR3 reads TGTGCCAGCACCCTGGTGGGCCAAGAGACCCAGTACTTC. This sequence encodes CASTLVGQETQYF. Drawing the rest from reference TRBV7-9 and TRBJ2-5, the complete variable domain is DTGVSQNPRHKITKRGQNVTFRCDPISEHNRLYWYRQTLGQGPEFLTYFQNEAQLEKSRLLSDRFSAERPKGSFSTLEIQRTEQGDSAMYLCASTLVGQETQYFGPGTRLLVL.

J is TRBJ1-4 and V is TRBV28; 8 bases match TRBD1. Germline CDR1 MDHEN, CDR2 SYDVKM. The trim removed 6 bases at V and 3 bases at J, leaving 6 bases unmatched. The CDR3 covers 15 residues. CDR3 nucleotide sequence: TGTGCCAGCAGCTCAGGGGGCCGGGCTAATGAAAAACTGTTTTTT. This codes for CASSSGGRANEKLFF.

The V and J genes are TRBV2 and TRBJ1-2; D gene ambiguous. The CDR3 is 12 residues long. Trimming stripped 6 bases from V and 6 bases from J, with 11 bases between. Germline V gene sequence: CDR1 SNHLY, CDR2 FYNNEI. The CDR3 sequence is CASRGEVNGYTF. CDR3 in DNA: TGTGCCAGCAGGGGCGAGGTAAATGGCTACACCTTC.